This T cell receptor beta chain was profiled in a study of shared T cell receptors in the human thymus. Libraries were prepared by immunoSEQ multiplex PCR; TCRdb keeps only in-frame clonotypes and omits some of them. Of 700,000 or so clones in the sample, 80% to 90% are singletons; the top ten hold 0.008% to 0.011%. The CDR3 consists of 16 residues. After removal of 4 bases from V and 3 bases from J, the junction contained 8 bases not matched to a gene. Germline values: CDR1 SGHNT, CDR2 YYREEE (reference sequence). Separately, the same data were catalogued under a study of human thymus T cells.

The specimen sequenced was thymocytes. The receptor was isolated from a girl under three years old with a congenital heart defect. J is TRBJ2-2 and V is TRBV5-4, with TRBD2 matching 8 bases. CDR3 in DNA: TGTGCCAGCAGCAATAGGACTAGCATCTACACCGGGGAGCTGTTTTTT. It specifies CASSNRTSIYTGELFF.